The clone carrying this T cell receptor beta chain was seen many times. As yet, its antigen is unknown. The CDR3 is 13 residues long. Germline V gene data show CDR1 as MRHNA and CDR2 as SNTAGT. Trimming stripped 3 bases from V and 3 bases from J, with 9 bases between. This entry belongs to a study of identical twins. The study's findings and limits: The conclusions drew on cross-sectional statistical analysis instead of tracking the same donors. Abundant beta clonotypes from cord blood bore fewer insertions; memory repertoires lacked this pattern. The models systematically underestimated how much out-of-frame TCR alpha was shared in monozygotic twins.

After template switching added a universal primer site, the resulting cDNA carried unique molecular identifiers. One entry per CDR3 protein, called by TCRdb with MiXCR from the 5' RACE reads. The repertoire holds about 570,000 distinct CDR3 sequences, with approximately 10% as singletons. The same sample was also studied in work on yellow fever vaccine responses in identical twins.

V and J are TRBV6-4 and TRBJ2-7, with unresolved D. The source of this sequence is a woman younger than 35 in good health. Sequencing used PBMCs. The CDR3 protein is CASSEAAGYEQYF. The CDR3 nucleotides are TGTGCCAGCAGTGAAGCTGCTGGCTACGAGCAGTACTTC.